The T cell receptor (beta chain) under discussion was sequenced for a study of blood T cells in healthy people across ages. General study findings and limits: Aged donors had fewer naive CD4+ cells and lower diversity than long-lived donors.

Trimming removed 0 bases from V and 10 bases from J, with 10 bases in between. The V gene's germline CDR1 is DFQATT and CDR2 SNEGSKA (reference sequence). This CDR3 has 12 amino acids. Sample-barcoded 5' priming and a J-beta primer mix drove a second PCR of about 7 to 11 cycles. TCRdb processed the 5' RACE reads anew with MiXCR; each CDR3 protein has one entry. The sample has about 930,000 distinct CDR3 sequences; under 35% are singletons. In terms of origin and age, donors were healthy Caucasian individuals from Russia aged about 6 to 100. This clonotype was found many times. Its antigen is still unknown. The same data also contributed to another study, on T cells of mothers and their children.

Source material: blood. This clonotype was sampled from a woman between 40 and 55 years old in good health. J is TRBJ2-1 and V is TRBV20-1; unclear D gene. The CDR3 DNA follows: TGCAGTGCTAGAGAAGTCAATCCAGAGCAGTTCTTC. It yields the protein CSAREVNPEQFF.